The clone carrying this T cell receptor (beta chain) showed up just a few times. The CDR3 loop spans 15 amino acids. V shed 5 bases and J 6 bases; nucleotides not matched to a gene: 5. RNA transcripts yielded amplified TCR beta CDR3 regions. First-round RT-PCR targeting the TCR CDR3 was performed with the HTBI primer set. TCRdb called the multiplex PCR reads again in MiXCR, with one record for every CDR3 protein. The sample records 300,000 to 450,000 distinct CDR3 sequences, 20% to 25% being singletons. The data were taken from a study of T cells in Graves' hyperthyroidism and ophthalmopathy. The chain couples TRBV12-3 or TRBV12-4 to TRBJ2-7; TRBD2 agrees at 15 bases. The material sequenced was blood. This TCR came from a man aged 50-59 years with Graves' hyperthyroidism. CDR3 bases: TGTGCCAGCAGTCCCGGGACTAGCGGGAGGTCCGAGCAGTACTTC. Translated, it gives CASSPGTSGRSEQYF.